This T cell receptor (beta chain) was sequenced for a study of Ad26.COV2.S vaccination and SARS-CoV-2 variants. As for the study in general: COV1001, an Ad26.COV2.S trial, supplied this vaccine-arm donor. The study's findings and limits: Greater spike-specific TCR breadth was seen in vaccine recipients than in placebo recipients. Total T cell responses were possibly underestimated by TCR breadth and depth analyses.

Treatment here: around 19 received Ad26.COV2.S at low or high dose, single or two shots; about 5 received placebo; per-sample allocation not given. Sampling happened 63 days after the first vaccine or placebo injection. In the vaccine, an Ad26 vector expressed the SARS-CoV-2 spike of the Wuhan strain. Deletions cut 5 bases from V and 13 bases from J, with 15 bases between. This CDR3 region has 12 residues. Germline lookup yields CDR1 SGHNT and CDR2 YENEEA. This table comes from immunoSEQ multiplex PCR, and its TCRdb copy is limited to in-frame clones, with some not included. Among about 330,000 clones listed, roughly 90% were seen once. About this clone itself: Its specificity is not known.

The gene calls are TRBV11-3 and TRBJ2-1; weak D call: TRBD2 (5 bases). This clonotype originated in a person between 18 and 59 years old who received the Ad26.COV2.S COVID-19 vaccine or a placebo. The sequenced sample was peripheral blood, obtained in a trial of Ad26.COV2.S vaccine versus placebo. CDR3 sequence reads: CASSQAGVHQFF. CDR3 nucleotides: TGTGCCAGCAGCCAAGCCGGGGTTCACCAGTTCTTC.